The rows below give T cell receptor beta chains drawn from one sample of a study of control samples from healthy donors and cancer patients. Assay: immunoSEQ multiplex PCR; the TCRdb copy retains only in-frame clones and omits some. The data contain some 110,000 clones, about 80% of them singletons. The sequenced material came from blood. These TCRs come from a woman aged 50 to 60 in good health. Each CDR3 is given with its conserved first and last residue.

j_call v_call cdr3_aa
TRBJ2-1 TRBV6-6 CASSRTSGGSGIAYNEQFF
TRBJ1-4 TRBV6-8 CASSYKQGTNEKLFF
TRBJ2-2 TRBV6-5 CAGSGTSGNTGELFF
TRBJ2-1 TRBV5-4 CASSFRSGSTYNEQFF
TRBJ1-5 TRBV3-1/TRBV3-2 CASSQDSMGGQPQHF
TRBJ1-1 TRBV25-1 CASSYLNTEAFF
TRBJ1-2 TRBV19 CASQQGKYGYTF
TRBJ2-7 TRBV29-1 CSVDGQGTYEQYF
TRBJ2-2 TRBV4-2 CASSQGSNPGELFF
TRBJ2-1 TRBV18 CASSPRPKGHNEQFF
TRBJ2-7 TRBV5-4 CASSFLEVGGSSYEQYF
TRBJ2-5 TRBV25-1 CASSYWDSQETQYF
TRBJ1-3 TRBV5-5 CASSSGGVTEGNTIYF
TRBJ1-1 TRBV7-2 CASSSRRGVTTEAFF
TRBJ2-3 TRBV7-3 CASSLEGSDDTQYF
TRBJ1-1 TRBV18 CASSPGQGLEAFF